These T cell receptor beta chains were read from a single sample in a study of cytomegalovirus exposure and HLA in healthy donors. Libraries were prepared by immunoSEQ multiplex PCR; TCRdb keeps only in-frame clonotypes and omits some of them. Among some 140,000 clones, 50% to 75% were seen once, and the ten largest hold 2.4%. Sequenced input: PBMCs. These receptors all stem from a woman aged 40-49 years in good health and CMV-seronegative. CDR3s include the opening cysteine and the closing phenylalanine or tryptophan. The D gene is left open where the match is weak. Clone size is stated in some rows and not others, as once, few, many or a class when expanded.

v_call	j_call	d_call	clone_size	cdr3_aa	cdr3_nt
TRBV28	TRBJ1-5	NA	NA	CASSPSTGHNQPQHF	TGTGCCAGCAGTCCCTCGACAGGACACAATCAGCCCCAGCATTTT
TRBV2	TRBJ2-3	NA	NA	CASSEGVDTQYF	TGTGCCAGCAGTGAGGGAGTAGATACGCAGTATTTT
TRBV18	TRBJ2-2	NA	few	CASSPTGKWNTGELFF	TGTGCCAGCTCACCAACAGGGAAGTGGAACACCGGGGAGCTGTTTTTT
TRBV6-6	TRBJ1-5	NA	NA	CASSYSEYGNQPQHF	TGTGCCAGCAGTTACTCAGAGTACGGCAATCAGCCCCAGCATTTT
TRBV28	TRBJ2-7	NA	NA	CASLNGGLSYEQYF	TGTGCCAGCCTTAACGGGGGGCTCTCCTACGAGCAGTACTTC
TRBV7-9	TRBJ1-3	NA	few	CASSLDDRSQHEYTIYF	TGTGCCAGCAGCTTGGACGACAGATCCCAACATGAGTACACCATATATTTT
TRBV13	TRBJ2-7	NA	NA	CASSPRSGLGDPEQYF	TGTGCCAGCAGCCCCCGATCGGGGTTGGGCGATCCCGAGCAGTACTTC
TRBV2	TRBJ1-1	TRBD1	NA	CASRTGVATEAFF	TGTGCCAGCAGGACAGGGGTGGCCACTGAAGCTTTCTTT
TRBV30	TRBJ1-3	NA	once	CAWRVTGFSGNTIYF	TGTGCCTGGAGGGTAACAGGGTTCTCTGGAAACACCATATATTTT
TRBV5-1	TRBJ1-2	TRBD1	few	CASSLDRGQTNYGYTF	TGCGCCAGCAGCTTGGACAGGGGACAGACTAACTATGGCTACACCTTC
TRBV15	TRBJ2-5	NA	NA	CATSRDRVETQYF	TGTGCCACCAGCAGAGATCGAGTGGAGACCCAGTACTTC
TRBV4-2	TRBJ2-2	NA	NA	CASSPSMRRDTGELFF	TGTGCCAGCAGCCCATCGATGCGGCGGGACACCGGGGAGCTGTTTTTT
TRBV27	TRBJ2-1	TRBD2	NA	CASRLAGAGNEQFF	TGTGCCAGCAGGTTAGCGGGGGCGGGGAATGAGCAGTTCTTC
TRBV4-1	TRBJ2-2	NA	NA	CASSQLNKGVTGELFF	TGCGCCAGCAGCCAACTTAATAAGGGGGTCACCGGGGAGCTGTTTTTT
TRBV20-1	TRBJ2-3	NA	NA	CSASGSDTQYF	TGCAGTGCTTCAGGGTCAGATACGCAGTATTTT
TRBV6-6	TRBJ1-2	TRBD1	NA	CASSYAGGSVGYTF	TGTGCCAGCAGTTACGCAGGGGGTTCGGTGGGCTACACCTTC
TRBV6-1	TRBJ2-3	NA	NA	CASSESGGAIETQYF	TGTGCCAGCAGTGAAAGTGGGGGGGCCATTGAGACGCAGTATTTT
TRBV9	TRBJ1-2	NA	NA	CASSSSGGRGYGYTF	TGTGCCAGCAGCTCTAGCGGGGGGCGCGGCTATGGCTACACCTTC
TRBV10-1	TRBJ1-1	NA	NA	CASSESGGGTEAFF	TGCGCCAGCAGTGAGTCGGGAGGGGGGACTGAAGCTTTCTTT
TRBV7-6	TRBJ1-2	TRBD1	NA	CASSPSGQTNYGYTF	TGTGCCAGCAGCCCGTCGGGACAGACCAACTATGGCTACACCTTC
TRBV27	TRBJ1-1	NA	once	CASSIQGAEAFF	TGTGCCAGCAGTATACAGGGCGCTGAAGCTTTCTTT
TRBV19	TRBJ2-5	TRBD1	NA	CASRDRGPETQYF	TGTGCCAGTAGAGACAGGGGGCCAGAGACCCAGTACTTC
TRBV4-2	TRBJ2-1	NA	NA	CASSQLPYNEQFF	TGTGCCAGCAGCCAGCTACCCTACAATGAGCAGTTCTTC
TRBV9	TRBJ2-2	NA	few	CASSAQQGVGELFF	TGTGCCAGCAGCGCGCAACAGGGAGTCGGGGAGCTGTTTTTT
TRBV18	TRBJ1-4	NA	NA	CASSAGLKEKLFF	TGTGCCAGCTCAGCAGGCCTTAAAGAAAAACTGTTTTTT
TRBV5-1	TRBJ1-1	NA	few	CASSSGQWDTEAFF	TGCGCCAGCAGCTCGGGACAATGGGACACTGAAGCTTTCTTT
TRBV6-5	TRBJ2-7	NA	NA	CASSWGVRSYEQYF	TGTGCCAGCAGTTGGGGGGTAAGGTCCTACGAGCAGTACTTC
TRBV2	TRBJ2-5	TRBD2	few	CASSEPAGGLRQETQYF	TGTGCCAGCAGTGAGCCAGCGGGGGGCCTTCGCCAAGAGACCCAGTACTTC
TRBV9	TRBJ1-1	NA	once	CASSPGHGNTEAFF	TGTGCCAGCAGCCCGGGACACGGGAACACTGAAGCTTTCTTT
TRBV15	TRBJ1-1	TRBD1	NA	CATSRIWDRVNTEAFF	TGTGCCACCAGCAGGATTTGGGACAGGGTGAACACTGAAGCTTTCTTT
TRBV7-2	TRBJ2-7	TRBD1	NA	CASSLKGQGFYEQYF	TGTGCCAGCAGCTTAAAGGGACAGGGGTTTTACGAGCAGTACTTC
TRBV9	TRBJ2-5	NA	NA	CASSVDFRGTQYF	TGTGCCAGCAGCGTAGACTTCCGCGGGACCCAGTACTTC
TRBV5-1	TRBJ1-1	NA	NA	CASGWEGMNTEAFF	TGCGCCAGCGGGTGGGAGGGGATGAACACTGAAGCTTTCTTT
TRBV6-5	TRBJ1-4	NA	NA	CASTSRHPAEEKLFF	TGTGCCAGCACCTCCCGACATCCCGCCGAGGAAAAACTGTTTTTT
TRBV7-9	TRBJ1-2	NA	NA	CASSLGNGFGYTF	TGTGCCAGCAGCTTAGGTAACGGGTTCGGCTACACCTTC
TRBV27	TRBJ2-7	NA	NA	CASSPTTLYEQYF	TGTGCCAGCAGTCCAACCACCCTCTACGAGCAGTACTTC
TRBV28	TRBJ1-5	TRBD1	few	CASSVRDRKNQPQHF	TGTGCCAGCAGTGTCCGGGACAGGAAGAATCAGCCCCAGCATTTT
TRBV25-1	TRBJ1-5	NA	NA	CASSGQGNNQPQHF	TGTGCCAGCAGTGGGCAGGGGAACAATCAGCCCCAGCATTTT
TRBV7-6	TRBJ2-6	NA	NA	CASSLGIRGTGANVLTF	TGTGCCAGCAGCTTAGGAATCAGGGGCACTGGGGCCAACGTCCTGACTTTC
TRBV28	TRBJ1-2	TRBD1	NA	CASRSTGGYGYTF	TGTGCCAGCAGGTCTACAGGGGGTTATGGCTACACCTTC
TRBV28	TRBJ2-2	NA	NA	CASSLGQNTGELFF	TGTGCCAGCAGTTTAGGACAGAACACCGGGGAGCTGTTTTTT
TRBV7-9	TRBJ2-1	TRBD1	once	CASSSGQGAYNEQFF	TGTGCCAGCAGCTCCGGACAGGGCGCCTACAATGAGCAGTTCTTC
TRBV5-6	TRBJ1-5	TRBD1	NA	CASSRGQAKRHF	TGTGCCAGCAGCCGGGGACAGGCCAAACGGCATTTT
TRBV28	TRBJ1-4	NA	NA	CASYERDNEKLFF	TGTGCCAGCTACGAAAGAGATAATGAAAAACTGTTTTTT
TRBV4-2	TRBJ1-4	NA	NA	CASSQRSARANEKLFF	TGTGCCAGCAGCCAGAGGTCGGCGAGGGCTAATGAAAAACTGTTTTTT